These 12 T cell receptor beta chains were sequenced from one sample in a study of siplizumab effects on memory and regulatory T cells. Some clones are missing from TCRdb's copy, which holds only in-frame ones; the method was immunoSEQ multiplex PCR. The profile shows 70,000 to 100,000 clones, 80% to 95% of them singletons. The sequencing sample was made of CD8+ T cells sorted from blood. Every receptor here comes from a human donor in good health.

In nucleotides, the CDR3 is TGTGCCAGCAGTTTCTGGACAGGGACTTACGAGCAGTACTTC. This encodes CASSFWTGTYEQYF. This sequence joins TRBV6-6 and TRBJ2-7, with 8 bases identical to TRBD1. Germline loops: CDR1 MNHNY, CDR2 SVGAGI (reference sequence). J was trimmed by 4 bases and V by 4 bases; bases with no gene match: 6. This CDR3 contains 14 residues.

The chain uses TRBV9 and TRBJ1-4; D possibly corresponds to TRBD1 (5 bases). Trimming cost V 4 bases and J 4 bases, with 11 bases left between them. CDR1 is SGDLS and CDR2 is YYNGEE in the germline V gene. The CDR3 is 14 amino acids. CDR3 bases: TGTGCCAGCAGCCCAGACAGTTATAATGAAAAACTGTTTTTT. Translating gives CASSPDSYNEKLFF.

This clone was counted only a few times. V usage is TRBV19 and J usage is TRBJ2-7; 8 bases are a match to TRBD2. The V and J ends lost 7 bases and 5 bases, in that order; junction bases with no gene match: 13. This CDR3 is 15 amino acids long. The germline CDR1 and CDR2 sequences are LNHDA and SQIVND (reference sequence). CDR3: CASTMTSAGWDEQYF. CDR3 sequence (DNA): TGTGCCAGTACCATGACTAGCGCGGGTTGGGACGAGCAGTACTTC.

The genes are TRBV7-3 and TRBJ2-1; 16 positions match TRBD2. Germline assignment: CDR1 SGHTA and CDR2 FQGTGA. V lost 5 bases, J lost 6 bases, and 10 bases stayed unmatched. The CDR3 is 18 amino acids. The CDR3 here is CASSQSGTSGRGGNEQFF. CDR3 nucleotides: TGTGCCAGCAGCCAATCGGGGACTAGCGGGAGGGGTGGCAATGAGCAGTTCTTC. Using reference TRBV7-3 and TRBJ2-1 for the parts outside the CDR3, the full variable domain is GAGVSQTPSNKVTEKGKYVELRCDPISGHTALYWYRQSLGQGPEFLIYFQGTGAADDSGLPNDRFFAVRPEGSVSTLKIQRTERGDSAVYLCASSQSGTSGRGGNEQFFGPGTRLTVL.

This chain joins TRBV6-5 and TRBJ1-6, with 7 bases that match TRBD1. The length of the CDR3 is 14 residues. V lost 9 bases and J lost 2; bases outside the gene matches: 4. Germline V CDR1 and CDR2: MNHEY, SVGAGI. This CDR3 is CASVDRAYNSPLHF. The CDR3 DNA sequence: TGTGCCAGTGTAGACAGGGCCTATAATTCACCCCTCCACTTT.

The CDR3 is CASSSTRTRGEQYF. The CDR3 DNA is TGTGCCAGCAGCTCGACCAGGACTAGGGGTGAGCAGTACTTC. The rearrangement links TRBV11-2 to TRBJ2-7; 7 nucleotides match TRBD2. The CDR3 is 14 amino acids. The germline CDR1 and CDR2 sequences are SGHAT and FQNNGV. The V segment lost 4 bases and the J segment 7 bases; nucleotides outside the gene matches: 10.

V and J are TRBV28 and TRBJ2-3; 8 nucleotides match TRBD1. CDR1 and CDR2 (germline): MDHEN, SYDVKM. This CDR3 spans 15 amino acids. J gave up 4 bases and V 5 bases, and 8 bases lay outside the gene matches. The CDR3 spells CASSTPDREPDTQYF. For the CDR3, the DNA is TGTGCCAGCAGTACCCCGGACAGGGAGCCAGATACGCAGTATTTT.

The rearrangement uses TRBV7-9 and TRBJ2-5; D might be TRBD2 (6 bases). There are 14 residues in the CDR3. Trimming removed 4 bases at V and 5 bases at J, with 14 bases between. Germline V gene lookup returns CDR1 SEHNR and CDR2 FQNEAQ (reference sequence). The CDR3, as DNA: TGTGCCAGCAGCTCTCCTGGGGGGAAGGAGACCCAGTACTTC. Protein sequence: CASSSPGGKETQYF.

This chain connects TRBV5-5 to TRBJ1-2; 7 bases align to TRBD1. The CDR3 is 13 residues long. V lost 4 bases to trimming and J lost 12 bases; unmatched junction nucleotides: 12. Germline CDR1 is SGHKS and CDR2 is YYEKEE (reference sequence). The CDR3 is CASSGGTAHEHTF. The CDR3 DNA sequence: TGTGCCAGCAGCGGGGGGACAGCCCATGAACACACCTTC.

For the CDR3, the DNA is TGTGCCAGCACAGTACGGGGCGACAATGAGCAGTTCTTC. It codes for CASTVRGDNEQFF. V and J are TRBV5-4 and TRBJ2-1; either TRBD1 or TRBD2 may fit D (5 bases each). Per the germline V gene, CDR1 is SGHNT and CDR2 is YYREEE (reference sequence). The CDR3 is 13 amino acids. The ends were cut back, 6 bases at V and 5 bases at J, with 12 bases in the middle.

The genes are TRBV20-1 and TRBJ1-1; D gene ambiguous. The ends were cut back, 4 bases at V and 1 base at J, with 4 bases in the middle. Per the germline V gene, CDR1 is DFQATT and CDR2 is SNEGSKA (reference sequence). The CDR3 is 11 amino acids. The CDR3 DNA sequence: TGCAGTGCTACCTGGAACACTGAAGCTTTCTTT. It specifies CSATWNTEAFF.

The chain combines TRBV13 with TRBJ1-2, with D unresolved. Looked up from germline, CDR1 is PRHDT and CDR2 is FYEKMQ (reference sequence). V lost 5 bases, J lost 7 bases, and 11 bases lay in between. The CDR3 has 12 residues. This CDR3 is CASSPNGRGYTF. The CDR3 region has the DNA TGTGCCAGCAGCCCCAATGGACGTGGCTACACCTTC.